The rows below give T cell receptor beta chains drawn from one sample of a study of T cells in Graves' hyperthyroidism and ophthalmopathy. TCRdb reprocessed the multiplex PCR reads with MiXCR, giving one entry per CDR3 protein. The sample carries some 500,000 distinct CDR3 sequences, around 22% recorded once. Sequenced: blood. These receptor sequences come from a woman in her twenties or thirties with Graves' ophthalmopathy. Both conserved end residues are part of each CDR3. The order of the fields is J gene, V gene, clone size, D gene, CDR3 protein, CDR3 DNA. The D gene is left open where the match is weak. Not all rows give a size; the values are once, few, many and, for expanded clones, a class.

>TRBJ1-1|TRBV5-1|NA|NA
CASSLERRAEAFF
TGCGCCAGCAGCTTGGAAAGAAGGGCAGAAGCTTTCTTT
>TRBJ1-2|TRBV12-3/TRBV12-4|many|TRBD1
CASSLAGGGNYGYTF
TGTGCCAGCAGTTTAGCAGGGGGCGGTAACTATGGCTACACCTTC
>TRBJ1-2|TRBV6-5|NA|NA
CASSYSPQVDNYGYTF
TGTGCCAGCAGTTACTCGCCACAAGTTGATAACTATGGCTACACCTTC
>TRBJ2-5|TRBV9|many|TRBD2
CASSVFATSVSETQYF
TGTGCCAGCAGCGTATTCGCGACTAGCGTATCTGAGACCCAGTACTTC
>TRBJ2-7|TRBV7-8|many|TRBD1
CASSSSRDRGSYEQYF
TGTGCCAGCAGCTCATCCCGGGACAGGGGATCCTACGAGCAGTACTTC
>TRBJ1-5|TRBV12-3/TRBV12-4|once|NA
CASSFGSSAQPQHF
TGTGCCAGCAGTTTCGGTTCGTCGGCTCAGCCCCAGCATTTT
>TRBJ2-7|TRBV28|NA|NA
CASGQVGIPDSYEQYF
TGTGCCAGCGGCCAAGTGGGGATCCCAGATTCCTACGAGCAGTACTTC
>TRBJ1-3|TRBV25-1|NA|TRBD1
CASSSGDSYSGNTIYF
TGTGCCAGCAGCTCCGGGGACAGTTACTCTGGAAACACCATATATTTT
>TRBJ2-4|TRBV29-1|many|TRBD1
CSVRGLGAWGGKNIQYF
TGCAGCGTGAGGGGGCTTGGCGCGTGGGGCGGCAAAAACATTCAGTACTTC
>TRBJ1-2|TRBV9|many|TRBD1
CASSVDYGTDYGYTF
TGTGCCAGCAGCGTAGATTACGGGACAGACTATGGCTACACCTTC
>TRBJ2-7|TRBV7-2|few|NA
CASRLTSTGDEQYF
TGTGCCAGCAGACTAACTAGTACCGGAGACGAGCAGTACTTC
>TRBJ2-7|TRBV6-5|few|TRBD2
CASSSSRTSGSFEQYF
TGTGCCAGCAGTTCTTCCCGGACTAGCGGGAGTTTCGAGCAGTACTTC
>TRBJ2-7|TRBV12-3/TRBV12-4|few|TRBD2
CASSLEPPGGGYEQYF
TGTGCCAGCAGTTTGGAACCCCCGGGGGGGGGCTACGAGCAGTACTTC
>TRBJ1-2|TRBV29-1|many|NA
CSVDESYGYTF
TGCAGCGTTGACGAGTCCTATGGCTACACCTTC
>TRBJ1-1|TRBV30|many|NA
CAWSVTIAHEAFF
TGTGCCTGGAGTGTTACGATAGCCCATGAAGCTTTCTTT
>TRBJ1-1|TRBV7-3|many|TRBD1
CASSLNAGGGTEAFF
TGTGCCAGCAGCTTAAATGCAGGGGGCGGTACTGAAGCTTTCTTT
>TRBJ1-2|TRBV19|many|TRBD1
CASSRSGTANYGYTF
TGTGCCAGTAGTCGCTCCGGGACAGCTAACTATGGCTACACCTTC
>TRBJ2-7|TRBV2|many|NA
CASSAEGYEQYF
TGTGCCAGCAGTGCAGAGGGTTATGAGCAGTACTTC
>TRBJ1-1|TRBV7-3|many|TRBD1
CASSSSGGRIGTEAFF
TGTGCCAGCAGCTCCTCAGGGGGCAGGATAGGTACTGAAGCTTTCTTT
>TRBJ1-2|TRBV6-5|many|NA
CASSPTSSHGYTF
TGTGCCAGCAGTCCTACTTCCTCCCATGGCTACACCTTC
>TRBJ1-2|TRBV13|NA|NA
CASSSRDGDYGYTF
TGTGCCAGCAGCTCCCGGGACGGAGACTATGGCTACACCTTC
>TRBJ2-7|TRBV4-2|few|TRBD1
CASSPHRQGFSLSYEQYF
TGTGCCAGCAGCCCCCACAGACAGGGATTCTCGTTGTCGTACGAGCAGTACTTC
>TRBJ2-7|TRBV28|few|NA
CASSLLWGYEQYF
TGTGCCAGCAGTTTATTGTGGGGTTACGAGCAGTACTTC
>TRBJ2-2|TRBV3-1|NA|TRBD2
CASRWGGAGTGELFF
TGTGCCAGCCGCTGGGGGGGTGCCGGCACCGGGGAGCTGTTTTTT
>TRBJ1-2|TRBV6-5|NA|NA
CASISLQGHGYTF
TGTGCCAGCATTTCTCTGCAGGGACATGGCTACACCTTC
>TRBJ2-5|TRBV5-4|many|TRBD1
CASSTTPTGYQETQYF
TGTGCCAGCAGCACGACTCCGACAGGGTACCAAGAGACCCAGTACTTC
>TRBJ2-7|TRBV3-1|many|NA
CASSQEDGSYEQYF
TGTGCCAGCAGCCAAGAAGACGGTTCCTACGAGCAGTACTTC
>TRBJ1-2|TRBV12-5|many|NA
CASGLGGVLDELNYGYTF
TGTGCTAGTGGTTTGGGTGGTGTTCTGGACGAACTTAACTATGGCTACACCTTC
>TRBJ2-3|TRBV6-2/TRBV6-3|few|NA
CASGVDASTDTQYF
TGTGCCAGTGGCGTGGACGCTAGCACAGATACGCAGTATTTT
>TRBJ2-7|TRBV3-1|NA|TRBD2
CASSQAGGQSSEQYF
TGTGCCAGCAGCCAAGCGGGGGGGCAGTCCTCCGAGCAGTACTTC
>TRBJ1-5|TRBV30|NA|NA
CAWTNGRGPQHF
TGTGCCTGGACCAACGGGAGGGGGCCCCAGCATTTT
>TRBJ1-3|TRBV5-5|many|TRBD1
CASSLGPGQGNTIYF
TGTGCCAGCAGCTTGGGTCCCGGACAGGGGAACACCATATATTTT
>TRBJ2-7|TRBV3-1|few|NA
CASSPVGSYEQYF
TGTGCCAGCAGCCCAGTGGGCTCCTACGAGCAGTACTTC